This T cell receptor (beta chain) was recorded in a study of siplizumab effects on memory and regulatory T cells. Whole-study context: Siplizumab-treated (approximately 1 ug/mL) and drug-free mixed lymphocyte reactions were paired.

In the mixed lymphocyte reaction, cells were cocultured for 6 days at 37°C. A word on this clone: Its specificity is unknown.

Assays covered about 10^5 TCR templates per sample. Method: immunoSEQ multiplex PCR; TCRdb's copy keeps in-frame clones and lacks some. The data show a few hundred clones, about 66% seen once. Overall study findings and caveats: Unstimulated subsets contained matches for only a minor fraction of alloreactive clones. Naive T cells looked more diverse than memory cells and looked like major alloresponse contributors.

The CDR3 covers 17 residues. CDR1 and CDR2 (germline): SGDLS, YYNGEE. Deletions cut 0 bases from V and 4 bases from J, with 19 bases between. This sequence originates from a human donor in good health; the cells came from an allogeneic mixed lymphocyte reaction. The rearrangement links TRBV9 to TRBJ2-5; tentative D call: TRBD1 (6 bases). Sequenced sample: CFSE-low (dividing) CD4+ T cells sorted from an allogeneic mixed lymphocyte reaction. CDR3 residues: CASSVGWGPGSGETQYF. DNA for the CDR3: TGTGCCAGCAGCGTAGGCTGGGGGCCAGGTTCGGGAGAGACCCAGTACTTC. Filled out from reference TRBV9 and TRBJ2-5, the complete variable domain reads DSGVTQTPKHLITATGQRVTLRCSPRSGDLSVYWYQQSLDQGLQFLIQYYNGEERAKGNILERFSAQQFPDLHSELNLSSLELGDSALYFCASSVGWGPGSGETQYFGPGTRLLVL.